Presented here are 22 T cell receptor beta chains from one specimen sequenced in a study of shared clonotypes between healthy human individuals. The assay was immunoSEQ multiplex PCR, and TCRdb's table has in-frame clones only and misses some. This table has approximately 1.1 million clones, more than 75% appearing once. The source material was memory CD4+ T cells from PBMCs. Subset indicated: CD45RA-negative fraction. Receptor source: a man aged 18-30 years in good health. Some clones in this sample may be carry-over from other donors' samples.

CDR3 loop: CASSDILTGSSYEQYF. The CDR3 region has the DNA TGTGCCAGCAGTGACATTTTGACGGGCAGCTCCTACGAGCAGTACTTC. The V gene is TRBV2, the J gene TRBJ2-7; D not certain. V was pared by 3 bases and J by 0 bases, with 15 bases between. The length of the CDR3 is 16 residues. Germline V gene data show CDR1 as SNHLY and CDR2 as FYNNEI.

This clone has a count of ten or more. The chain uses TRBV5-4 and TRBJ2-3; 8 nucleotides match TRBD2. Germline-derived CDR1 and CDR2 are SGHNT and YYREEE (reference sequence). After removal of 1 base from V and 3 bases from J, the junction contained 13 bases not matched to a gene. CDR3 length: 18 amino acids. The chain's CDR3 is CASSLSTGAGVGTDTQYF. The CDR3 DNA sequence: TGTGCCAGCAGCTTGAGCACTGGAGCGGGAGTGGGGACAGATACGCAGTATTTT.

The chain links TRBV6-1 to TRBJ2-7; a possible D gene is TRBD1 (6 bases). Germline V CDR1 and CDR2: MNHNS, SASEGT. V was trimmed by 3 bases and J by 0 bases, leaving 9 bases between them. This CDR3 has 14 amino acids. The CDR3 here is CASSETGDSYEQYF. CDR3 in DNA: TGTGCCAGCAGTGAGACAGGAGACTCCTACGAGCAGTACTTC.

This chain joins TRBV5-1 and TRBJ2-4; no clear D gene. This CDR3 region has 11 residues. Germline CDR1 and CDR2: SGHRS and YFSETQ. Trimming removed 4 bases at V and 8 bases at J, with 7 bases between. The CDR3 sequence is CASSLGYIQYF. The DNA for the CDR3 is TGCGCCAGCAGCCTTGGGTACATTCAGTACTTC.

This clone has just a few counts. The chain couples TRBV10-2 to TRBJ1-2, with D uncertain. Germline CDR1 WSHSY, CDR2 SAAADI. The CDR3 has 14 amino acids. V lost 3 bases, J lost 5 bases, and 13 bases lay in between. CDR3 nucleotides: TGCGCCAGCAGTGATATTCACAGCCCGTATGGCTACACCTTC. Protein: CASSDIHSPYGYTF.

This clone was found a few times. Mismatch with germline at one junction end may stem from a read error. CDR3 in DNA: TGCGCCAGCAGCTTGGGGGGGATGGACAGTGGCAAACAGCCCCAGCATTTT. Encoded protein: CASSLGGMDSGKQPQHF. The chain uses TRBV5-1 and TRBJ1-5; TRBD1 is a possible D gene (6 bases). CDR1 is SGHRS, CDR2 YFSETQ, per germline. The CDR3 totals 17 residues. Full variable domain (rest looked up from reference TRBV5-1 and TRBJ1-5): KAGVTQTPRYLIKTRGQQVTLSCSPISGHRSVSWYQQTPGQGLQFLFEYFSETQRNKGNFPGRFSGRQFSNSRSEMNVSTLELGDSALYLCASSLGGMDSGKQPQHFGDGTRLSIL.

This clone occurred a few times. Other DNA sequences from this sample encode an identical CDR3 as well. The CDR3 protein is CASSSGGGNTEAFF. The CDR3 DNA is TGCGCCAGCAGCTCAGGGGGCGGAAACACTGAAGCTTTCTTT. The rearrangement uses TRBV5-1 and TRBJ1-1, with 8 bases identical to TRBD1. In germline, CDR1 is SGHRS, CDR2 YFSETQ. CDR3 length equals 14 residues. V was clipped by 3 bases and J by 2 bases; unmatched bases: 3.

Ten or more counts support this clone. The rearrangement links TRBV5-8 to TRBJ2-5; D may be TRBD1 (5 bases). Trimming pared 0 bases from V and 4 bases from J, leaving 13 bases between. This CDR3 comprises 15 residues. Germline V gene sequence: CDR1 SGHTS, CDR2 YDEGEE. The CDR3 reads CASSLGRVGGETQYF. DNA for the CDR3: TGTGCCAGCAGCTTGGGCAGGGTTGGCGGAGAGACCCAGTACTTC.

The chain carries TRBV6-5 and TRBJ1-1; 8 bases line up with TRBD1. The trim removed 7 bases at V and 4 bases at J, leaving 5 bases unmatched. Germline assignment: CDR1 MNHEY and CDR2 SVGAGI. The CDR3 covers 13 residues. The CDR3 DNA reads as TGTGCCAGCACCTTCACAGGGGGCACTGAAGCTTTCTTT. Translation: CASTFTGGTEAFF.

This clone was counted only a few times. The gene calls are TRBV18 and TRBJ2-5; the match to TRBD1 covers 8 bases. Germline assignment: CDR1 KGHSH and CDR2 LQKENI. The CDR3 runs 15 residues. With 3 bases clipped from V and 0 bases from J, the junction kept 3 bases outside the gene matches. CDR3 DNA: TGTGCCAGCTCACCGACGGACAGGGACCAAGAGACCCAGTACTTC. This sequence encodes CASSPTDRDQETQYF.

As for this clone: Additional DNA sequences in this sample encode the identical CDR3. The chain carries TRBV7-3 and TRBJ2-3; 8 nucleotides align to TRBD1. The germline V gene has CDR1 SGHTA and CDR2 FQGTGA. The CDR3 is 13 residues long. With V trimmed by 5 bases and J by 4 bases, 2 bases remained unmatched. CDR3 loop: CASSLQGADTQYF. As DNA, the CDR3 is TGTGCCAGCAGCCTACAGGGGGCAGATACGCAGTATTTT.

This chain connects TRBV7-2 to TRBJ1-1; D is unclear. The CDR3 length is 16 residues. Germline lookup yields CDR1 SGHTA and CDR2 FQGNSA. V shed 5 bases and J shed 1 base, with 17 bases lying between them. The CDR3 DNA reads TGTGCCAGCAGCCCCCTGAAAAGGGTAGGGAACACTGAAGCTTTCTTT. Translation: CASSPLKRVGNTEAFF.

The rearrangement joins TRBV5-1 to TRBJ2-6, with D perhaps matching TRBD2 (5 bases). The CDR3 covers 16 residues. Germline V CDR1 and CDR2: SGHRS, YFSETQ. V was cut by 1 base and J by 4 bases, with 12 bases left in between. DNA for the CDR3: TGCGCCAGCAGCTTGCGACCGGGGTCCGGGGCCAACGTCCTGACTTTC. Residues: CASSLRPGSGANVLTF.

The chain couples TRBV7-2 to TRBJ2-3; TRBD1 is a possible D gene (6 bases). The CDR3 totals 14 residues. Germline values: CDR1 SGHTA, CDR2 FQGNSA. V was pared by 5 bases and J by 5 bases, with 14 bases between. The CDR3 here is CASSTTTRGDTQYF. The CDR3 DNA reads as TGTGCCAGCAGCACGACCACCAGGGGAGATACGCAGTATTTT.

This chain uses TRBV10-3 with TRBJ1-1; tentative D call: TRBD1 (5 bases). The V end was cut by 3 bases, the J end by 4 bases, with 18 bases between. In germline, CDR1 is ENHRY, CDR2 SYGVKD. The CDR3 consists of 16 residues. CDR3 loop: CAISDQSKGRSTEAFF. The CDR3 coding sequence is TGTGCCATCAGTGACCAGTCTAAGGGACGGTCCACTGAAGCTTTCTTT.

This clone came up once. The chain combines TRBV15 with TRBJ2-5; D may be TRBD1 (6 bases). This CDR3 contains 16 residues. Germline V CDR1 and CDR2: LNHNV, YYDKDF (reference sequence). V dropped 3 bases and J dropped 4 bases, with 18 bases sitting between them. In DNA form, the CDR3 reads TGTGCCACCAGCAGTCGGCGGACAGCTCAGGGAGAGACCCAGTACTTC. Protein sequence: CATSSRRTAQGETQYF. The full variable domain, rest sourced from reference TRBV15 and TRBJ2-5, is DAMVIQNPRYQVTQFGKPVTLSCSQTLNHNVMYWYQQKSSQAPKLLFHYYDKDFNNEADTPDNFQSRRPNTSFCFLDIRSPGLGDTAMYLCATSSRRTAQGETQYFGPGTRLLVL.

On this clone: The same CDR3 can be traced to other DNA sequences in this sample. The chain is built from TRBV5-1 and TRBJ1-5; D is unclear. V was pared by 0 bases and J by 7 bases, with 8 bases between. The CDR3 runs 13 residues. The germline CDR1 and CDR2 sequences are SGHRS and YFSETQ. The CDR3 sequence is CASSLAGSQPQHF. The DNA of the CDR3 is TGCGCCAGCAGCTTGGCGGGGTCCCAGCCCCAGCATTTT.

About this clone: The sample contains more than one DNA sequence encoding this CDR3. This CDR3 is CAWSLGDTQYF. The CDR3 nucleotides are TGTGCCTGGTCGTTAGGAGATACGCAGTATTTT. The chain is built from TRBV30 and TRBJ2-3; D remains ambiguous. The V and J ends lost 5 bases and 5 bases respectively, with 8 bases between them. Germline V lookup: CDR1 GTSNPN, CDR2 SVGIG (reference sequence). The CDR3 runs 11 residues.

The chain joins TRBV5-1 to TRBJ1-1; TRBD1 matches at 9 bases. Germline V gene data show CDR1 as SGHRS and CDR2 as YFSETQ. The V and J ends lost 4 bases and 5 bases, in that order; junction bases with no gene match: 6. The CDR3 runs 14 residues. CDR3 DNA sequence: TGCGCCAGCAGCCAGGGACAGGGACGGACTGAAGCTTTCTTT. As protein: CASSQGQGRTEAFF.

This sequence joins TRBV7-3 and TRBJ2-3; the D gene is possibly TRBD1 (5 bases). The ends were cut back, 4 bases at V and 4 bases at J, with 9 bases in the middle. This CDR3 is 13 amino acids long. Germline V gene sequence: CDR1 SGHTA, CDR2 FQGTGA. The CDR3: CASSSREADTQYF. The CDR3 nucleotides read TGTGCCAGCAGCTCCAGGGAAGCAGATACGCAGTATTTT.

The genes are TRBV10-3 and TRBJ2-1, with unresolved D. V lost 3 bases, J lost 0 bases, and 12 bases lay in between. Germline V gene sequence: CDR1 ENHRY, CDR2 SYGVKD. The CDR3 totals 16 residues. CDR3: CAISDQSSHSYNEQFF. CDR3 nucleotides: TGTGCCATCAGTGATCAAAGTTCCCACTCCTACAATGAGCAGTTCTTC.

V gene TRBV5-1 combines with J gene TRBJ2-7; D remains ambiguous. CDR1 and CDR2 (germline): SGHRS, YFSETQ. This CDR3 comprises 13 residues. Trimming stripped 2 bases from V and 1 base from J, with 7 bases between. CDR3 nucleotide sequence: TGCGCCAGCAGCTTTCCTGATTCCTACGAGCAGTACTTC. This codes for CASSFPDSYEQYF. The whole variable domain, remainder taken from reference TRBV5-1 and TRBJ2-7, is KAGVTQTPRYLIKTRGQQVTLSCSPISGHRSVSWYQQTPGQGLQFLFEYFSETQRNKGNFPGRFSGRQFSNSRSEMNVSTLELGDSALYLCASSFPDSYEQYFGPGTRLTVT.